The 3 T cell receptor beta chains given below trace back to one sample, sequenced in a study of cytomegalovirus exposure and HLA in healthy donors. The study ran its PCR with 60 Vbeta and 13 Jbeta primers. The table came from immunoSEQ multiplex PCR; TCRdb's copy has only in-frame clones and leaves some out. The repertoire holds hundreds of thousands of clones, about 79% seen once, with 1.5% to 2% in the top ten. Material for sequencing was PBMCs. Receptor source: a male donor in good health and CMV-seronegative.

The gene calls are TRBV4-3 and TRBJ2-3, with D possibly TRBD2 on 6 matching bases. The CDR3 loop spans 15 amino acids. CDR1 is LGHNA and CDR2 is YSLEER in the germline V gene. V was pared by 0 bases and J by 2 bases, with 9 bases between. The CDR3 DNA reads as TGCGCCAGCAGCCAAGACGGGAGCCTCACAGATACGCAGTATTTT. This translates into CASSQDGSLTDTQYF.

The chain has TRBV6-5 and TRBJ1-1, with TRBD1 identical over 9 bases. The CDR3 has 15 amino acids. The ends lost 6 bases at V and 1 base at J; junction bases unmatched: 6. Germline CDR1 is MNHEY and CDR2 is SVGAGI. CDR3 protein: CASRWDREGNTEAFF. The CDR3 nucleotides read TGTGCCAGCAGATGGGACAGGGAGGGGAACACTGAAGCTTTCTTT.

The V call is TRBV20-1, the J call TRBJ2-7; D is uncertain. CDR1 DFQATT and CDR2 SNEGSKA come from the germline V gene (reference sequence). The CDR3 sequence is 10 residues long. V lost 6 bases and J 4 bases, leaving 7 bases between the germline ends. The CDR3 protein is CSANSYEQYF. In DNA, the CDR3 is TGCAGTGCAAACTCGTACGAGCAGTACTTC.